This T cell receptor beta chain came from a study of T cell repertoires in cytomegalovirus infection. As for the study in general: CMV epitopes used comprised recently identified HLA-C-restricted ones and well-studied HLA-B-restricted ones.

The CDR3 totals 15 residues. V gave up 6 bases and J gave up 8 bases; unmatched junction bases: 15. The germline V gene encodes CDR1 MNHNS and CDR2 SASEGT. TCRdb re-analysed the reads in MiXCR, keeping a single row per CDR3 protein. The table shows more than 65,000 distinct CDR3 sequences, with 40% to 50% occurring only once. A note on this clonotype: What it binds is unknown.

The sequences come from CD8+ T cells from cultured PBMCs, collected from culture after CMV antigen stimulation. The rearrangement joins TRBV6-1 to TRBJ1-1; TRBD1 matches at 7 bases. This clonotype originated in a human donor in good health (CMV status not recorded). Some clones in this sample may be carry-over from other donors' samples. The CDR3 DNA sequence: TGTGCCAGCAGACAATTTACCGGGACAGCCTTCGAAGCTTTCTTT. Translation gives CASRQFTGTAFEAFF.